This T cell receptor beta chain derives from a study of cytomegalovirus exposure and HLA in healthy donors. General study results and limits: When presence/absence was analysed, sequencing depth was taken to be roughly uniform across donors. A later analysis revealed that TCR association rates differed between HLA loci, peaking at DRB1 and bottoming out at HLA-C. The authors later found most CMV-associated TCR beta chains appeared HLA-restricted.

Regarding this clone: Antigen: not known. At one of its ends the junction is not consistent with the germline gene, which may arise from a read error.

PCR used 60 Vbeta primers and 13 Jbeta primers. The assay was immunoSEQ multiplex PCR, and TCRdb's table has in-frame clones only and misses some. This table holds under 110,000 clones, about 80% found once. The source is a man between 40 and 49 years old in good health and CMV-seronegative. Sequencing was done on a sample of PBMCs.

DNA for the CDR3: TGTTCCAGCAGCTTAGATTTGGCGGGCTCTGGAAACACCATATATTTT. As protein: CSSSLDLAGSGNTIYF. This sequence joins TRBV7-9 and TRBJ1-3; no clear D. Germline CDR1 SEHNR, CDR2 FQNEAQ (reference sequence). CDR3 length: 16 amino acids.